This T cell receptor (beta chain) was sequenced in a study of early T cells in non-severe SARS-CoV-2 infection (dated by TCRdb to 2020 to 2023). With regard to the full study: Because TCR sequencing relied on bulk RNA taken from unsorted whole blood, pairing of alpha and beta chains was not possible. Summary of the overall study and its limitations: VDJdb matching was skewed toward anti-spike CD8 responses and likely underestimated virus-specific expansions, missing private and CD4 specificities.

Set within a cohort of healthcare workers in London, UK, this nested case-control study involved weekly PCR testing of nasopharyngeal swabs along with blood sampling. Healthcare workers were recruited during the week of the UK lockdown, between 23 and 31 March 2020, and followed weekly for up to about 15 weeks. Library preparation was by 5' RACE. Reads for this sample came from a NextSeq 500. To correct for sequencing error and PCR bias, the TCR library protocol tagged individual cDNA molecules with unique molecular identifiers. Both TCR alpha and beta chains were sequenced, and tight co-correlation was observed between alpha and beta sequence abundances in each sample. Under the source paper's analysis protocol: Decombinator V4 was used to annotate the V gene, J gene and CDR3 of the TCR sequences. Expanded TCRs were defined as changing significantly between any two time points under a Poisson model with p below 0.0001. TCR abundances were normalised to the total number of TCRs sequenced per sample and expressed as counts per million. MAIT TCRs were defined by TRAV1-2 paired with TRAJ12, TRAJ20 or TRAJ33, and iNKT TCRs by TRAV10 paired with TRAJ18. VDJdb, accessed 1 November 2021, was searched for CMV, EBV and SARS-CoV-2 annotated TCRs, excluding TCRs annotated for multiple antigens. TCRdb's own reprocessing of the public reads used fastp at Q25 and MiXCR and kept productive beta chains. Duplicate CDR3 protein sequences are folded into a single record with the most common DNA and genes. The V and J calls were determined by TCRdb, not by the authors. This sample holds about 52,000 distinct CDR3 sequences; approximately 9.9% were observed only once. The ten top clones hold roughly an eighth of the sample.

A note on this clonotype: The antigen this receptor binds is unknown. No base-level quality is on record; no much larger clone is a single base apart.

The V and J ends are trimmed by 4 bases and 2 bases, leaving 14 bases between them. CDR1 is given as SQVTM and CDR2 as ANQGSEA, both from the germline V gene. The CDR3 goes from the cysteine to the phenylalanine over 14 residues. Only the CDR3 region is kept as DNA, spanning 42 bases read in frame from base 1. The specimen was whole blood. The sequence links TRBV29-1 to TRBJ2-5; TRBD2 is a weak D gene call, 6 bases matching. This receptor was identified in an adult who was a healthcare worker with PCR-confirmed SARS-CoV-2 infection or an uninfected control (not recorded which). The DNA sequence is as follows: TGCAGCGTTGCATGGTCTAGCGCGCAAGAGACCCAGTACTTC. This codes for CSVAWSSAQETQYF.